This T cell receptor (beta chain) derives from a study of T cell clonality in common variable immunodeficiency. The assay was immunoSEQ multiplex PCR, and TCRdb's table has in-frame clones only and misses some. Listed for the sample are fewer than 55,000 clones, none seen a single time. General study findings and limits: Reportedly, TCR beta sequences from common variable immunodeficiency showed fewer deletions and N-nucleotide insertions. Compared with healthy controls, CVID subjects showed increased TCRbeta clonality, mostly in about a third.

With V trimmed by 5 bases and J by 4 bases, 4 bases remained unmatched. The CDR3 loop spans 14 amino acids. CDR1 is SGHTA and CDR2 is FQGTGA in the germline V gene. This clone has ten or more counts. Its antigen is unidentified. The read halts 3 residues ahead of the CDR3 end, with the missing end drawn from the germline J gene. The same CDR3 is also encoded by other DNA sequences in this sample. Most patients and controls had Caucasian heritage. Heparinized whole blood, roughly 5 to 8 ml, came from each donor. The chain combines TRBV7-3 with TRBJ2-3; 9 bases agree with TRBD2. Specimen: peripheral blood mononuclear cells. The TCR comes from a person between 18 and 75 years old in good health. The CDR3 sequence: CASSLGLASDTQYF. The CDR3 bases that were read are TGTGCCAGCAGCCTAGGACTAGCGTCAGATACG.